These 10 T cell receptor beta chains share one sample of origin, sequenced in a study of shared clonotypes between healthy human individuals. Profiled with immunoSEQ multiplex PCR; TCRdb holds only in-frame clones, not every one. Of fewer than 600,000 clones listed, 79% were seen once; the top ten hold 10% to 15%. The sample comprised PBMCs. Receptor source: a woman in her thirties or forties in good health. Some clones in this sample may be carry-over from other donors' samples.

The genes are TRBV7-9 and TRBJ2-3; D might be TRBD2 (5 bases). This CDR3 has 16 residues. Germline V gene lookup returns CDR1 SEHNR and CDR2 FQNEAQ (reference sequence). Trimming shortened V by 1 base and J by 0 bases, and 11 bases separated the two germline ends. The CDR3 DNA reads as TGTGCCAGCAGCTTAGTACTAGGGCCGAGCACAGATACGCAGTATTTT. The encoded protein is CASSLVLGPSTDTQYF.

This clone was seen once. This chain joins TRBV2 and TRBJ2-7, with 11 bases identical to TRBD2. CDR1 is SNHLY, CDR2 FYNNEI, per germline. This CDR3 spans 18 amino acids. V dropped 0 bases and J dropped 6; count of bases not matched to a gene: 13. CDR3 in amino acids: CASSEAGFLAGGRGEQYF. Written as DNA, the CDR3 is TGTGCCAGCAGTGAAGCCGGTTTCCTAGCGGGAGGTCGGGGCGAGCAGTACTTC.

CDR3 coding DNA: TGCGCCAGCAGCCACCCGGACGGCTATGGCTACACCTTC. Amino acids: CASSHPDGYGYTF. The chain carries TRBV4-3 and TRBJ1-2; unclear D gene. The CDR3 covers 13 residues. Germline assignment: CDR1 LGHNA and CDR2 YSLEER. The ends were cut back, 3 bases at V and 4 bases at J, with 9 bases in the middle.

The V call is TRBV11-3, the J call TRBJ2-1; 8 bases fit TRBD2. CDR1 and CDR2 from the germline V gene are SGHNT and YENEEA. The junction had 2 bases not matched to a gene; V was cut back by 1 base and J by 9 bases. The CDR3 is made up of 13 amino acids. The CDR3 DNA reads as TGTGCCAGCAGCTTAGGCACTAGCGGTGAGCAGTTCTTC. Protein sequence: CASSLGTSGEQFF. Combining the CDR3 with reference TRBV11-3 and TRBJ2-1 gives the whole variable domain EAGVVQSPRYKIIEKKQPVAFWCNPISGHNTLYWYLQNLGQGPELLIRYENEEAVDDSQLPKDRFSAERLKGVDSTLKIQPAELGDSAVYLCASSLGTSGEQFFGPGTRLTVL.

The V call is TRBV25-1, the J call TRBJ2-1; D perhaps matches TRBD1 (6 bases). Trimming left V 3 bases short and J 0 bases short, with 9 bases between. The CDR3 runs to 15 residues. Germline V gives CDR1 MGHDK, CDR2 SYGVNS. CDR3 loop: CASSEMGASYNEQFF. CDR3 DNA: TGTGCCAGCAGTGAGATGGGGGCCTCCTACAATGAGCAGTTCTTC.

This clone was detected ten times or more. The genes are TRBV15 and TRBJ2-7; the D gene is possibly TRBD1 (5 bases). The CDR3 contains 15 residues. V dropped 0 bases and J dropped 3 bases, with 12 bases sitting between them. CDR1 is LNHNV and CDR2 is YYDKDF in the germline V gene (reference sequence). CDR3 in amino acids: CATSRDPRVGYEQYF. The CDR3 DNA reads as TGTGCCACCAGCAGAGATCCCAGGGTAGGCTACGAGCAGTACTTC.

The rearrangement uses TRBV11-2 and TRBJ2-5; unclear D gene. This CDR3 has 13 amino acids. The ends were cut back, 1 base at V and 7 bases at J, with 10 bases in the middle. Germline values: CDR1 SGHAT, CDR2 FQNNGV. The CDR3 nucleotides are TGTGCCAGCAGCTTAGTGGTGGTGGGGACCCAGTACTTC. Translated, it gives CASSLVVVGTQYF. Complete variable domain (other parts from reference TRBV11-2 and TRBJ2-5): EAGVAQSPRYKIIEKRQSVAFWCNPISGHATLYWYQQILGQGPKLLIQFQNNGVVDDSQLPKDRFSAERLKGVDSTLKIQPAKLEDSAVYLCASSLVVVGTQYFGPGTRLLVL.

The chain combines TRBV7-9 with TRBJ2-3; either TRBD1 or TRBD2 may supply D (6 bases each). The germline CDR1 and CDR2 sequences are SEHNR and FQNEAQ (reference sequence). V was trimmed by 6 bases and J by 0 bases, leaving 19 bases between them. The length of the CDR3 is 17 residues. The CDR3 DNA reads TGTGCCAGCAGACGCCGTGGAGGGGGAACTAGCACAGATACGCAGTATTTT. This gives the protein CASRRRGGGTSTDTQYF.

The chain has TRBV27 and TRBJ2-1, with 12 bases identical to TRBD2. Germline V CDR1 and CDR2: MNHEY, SMNVEV (reference sequence). With 5 bases clipped from V and 8 bases from J, the junction kept 10 bases outside the gene matches. The CDR3 length is 16 residues. CDR3 coding DNA: TGTGCCAGCAGTCCACGGCTAGCGGGAGGGCCCTATGAGCAGTTCTTC. Translated, it gives CASSPRLAGGPYEQFF.

V is TRBV9 and J is TRBJ2-5; the D gene could be TRBD1 or TRBD2 (5 bases each). The V and J ends lost 0 bases and 4 bases respectively, with 10 bases between them. Germline CDR1 and CDR2: SGDLS and YYNGEE. CDR3 length: 14 residues. The chain's CDR3 is CASSVVWDPETQYF. In nucleotides, the CDR3 is TGTGCCAGCAGCGTAGTTTGGGACCCAGAGACCCAGTACTTC.